These 28 T cell receptor beta chains were all obtained from the same sample, sequenced in a study of T cells in Graves' hyperthyroidism and ophthalmopathy. Regions amplified from RNA transcripts were the TCR beta CDR3 regions. The HTBI primer set was used in a first-round RT-PCR of the TCR CDR3. TCRdb used MiXCR to reprocess the multiplex PCR reads, holding one entry per CDR3 protein. The table records 730,000 or so distinct CDR3 sequences, 15% to 20% of them present only once. Sequences were obtained from blood. These TCRs come from a woman between 45 and 65 years old with Graves' hyperthyroidism that later progressed to Graves' ophthalmopathy.

The rearrangement links TRBV10-3 to TRBJ2-5; TRBD1 might be the D (5 bases). Germline V gene data show CDR1 as ENHRY and CDR2 as SYGVKD. Between the trimmed V and J ends, which lost 6 bases and 5 bases, there was a span of 13 bases. This CDR3 comprises 13 residues. CDR3 sequence reads: CAIRVDSRETQYF. CDR3 DNA sequence: TGTGCCATCAGGGTAGACAGCAGGGAGACCCAGTACTTC.

This clonotype was counted at least ten times. The CDR3 sequence: CASSRTATANYGYTF. The CDR3 nucleotides are TGTGCCAGTAGTAGGACTGCCACAGCTAACTATGGCTACACCTTC. The chain carries TRBV19 and TRBJ1-2; D ambiguous. The germline V gene has CDR1 LNHDA and CDR2 SQIVND (reference sequence). CDR3 size: 15 residues. V lost 4 bases and J lost 0, with 12 bases in between.

The chain carries TRBV13 and TRBJ2-5; the match to TRBD2 covers 7 bases. Trimming removed 5 bases from V and 5 bases from J; junction bases left unmatched: 11. The germline CDR1 and CDR2 sequences are PRHDT and FYEKMQ (reference sequence). This CDR3 region has 15 residues. Here the CDR3 DNA reads TGTGCCAGCAGCACCCTAGCGGAACAGATGGAGACCCAGTACTTC. Protein product: CASSTLAEQMETQYF.

Ten or more counts support this clonotype. The chain is built from TRBV12-3 or TRBV12-4 and TRBJ1-1; D uncertain. CDR3 length equals 10 residues. Trimming took 8 bases from V and 2 from J, leaving 3 bases between them. This chain's CDR3 is CASANTEAFF. As DNA, the CDR3 is TGTGCCAGCGCTAACACTGAAGCTTTCTTT.

The genes are TRBV24-1 and TRBJ2-2; D unclear. The CDR3 contains 16 residues. V was trimmed by 1 base and J by 0 bases, leaving 8 bases between them. Germline V gene data show CDR1 as KGHDR and CDR2 as SFDVKD. The CDR3 DNA follows: TGTGCCACCAGTGATTTTCGACATACGAACACCGGGGAGCTGTTTTTT. Translation gives CATSDFRHTNTGELFF.

This clonotype was seen a handful of times. V usage is TRBV30 and J usage is TRBJ2-1, with D perhaps TRBD1 or TRBD2 (6 bases each). CDR1 is GTSNPN, CDR2 SVGIG, per germline (reference sequence). The CDR3 has 14 amino acids. The germline V and J ends were trimmed by 3 bases and 3 bases, with 12 bases remaining between them. CDR3 sequence: CAWRQGGGYNEQFF. The CDR3 DNA reads as TGTGCCTGGAGACAGGGAGGTGGCTACAATGAGCAGTTCTTC.

This clonotype appeared many times. The chain uses TRBV18 and TRBJ1-3; no firm D call. Germline CDR1 reads KGHSH; CDR2 reads LQKENI. The CDR3 is 15 residues long. V shed 3 bases and J shed 0 bases, with 9 bases lying between them. The CDR3 DNA reads TGTGCCAGCTCACCCAACACACGCTCTGGAAACACCATATATTTT. Protein: CASSPNTRSGNTIYF.

A few counts support this clonotype. The gene calls are TRBV5-1 and TRBJ2-5, with 7 bases aligning to TRBD1. CDR1 SGHRS and CDR2 YFSETQ come from the germline V gene. The CDR3 is 15 residues long. With V trimmed by 0 bases and J by 5 bases, 7 bases remained unmatched. CDR3 in amino acids: CASSLEPGGLETQYF. In DNA form, the CDR3 reads TGCGCCAGCAGCTTGGAGCCAGGGGGTTTGGAGACCCAGTACTTC.

The table lists this clonotype with many counts. The genes are TRBV7-9 and TRBJ2-1, with TRBD2 identical over 9 bases. The CDR3 sequence is 17 residues long. The junction had 14 bases not matched to a gene; V was cut back by 4 bases and J by 7 bases. Germline-derived CDR1 and CDR2 are SEHNR and FQNEAQ (reference sequence). The CDR3 loop reads CASSSLQAGGTYNEQFF. As DNA, the CDR3 is TGTGCCAGCAGCTCCCTCCAAGCGGGGGGCACGTATAATGAGCAGTTCTTC.

The chain links TRBV30 to TRBJ2-5, with D possibly being TRBD2 (6 bases). Trimming stripped 1 base from V and 1 base from J, with 10 bases between. The length of the CDR3 is 14 residues. Germline CDR1 GTSNPN, CDR2 SVGIG (reference sequence). This CDR3 reads CAWSGGLSQETQYF. In DNA, the CDR3 is TGTGCCTGGAGTGGGGGACTGTCCCAAGAGACCCAGTACTTC.

This clonotype came up a few times. The rearrangement uses TRBV27 and TRBJ2-1; 8 positions agree with TRBD1. Germline-derived CDR1 and CDR2 are MNHEY and SMNVEV (reference sequence). This CDR3 has 18 amino acids. The V and J ends lost 3 bases and 0 bases, in that order; junction bases with no gene match: 10. CDR3 loop: CASSFGRGPSGSYNEQFF. The CDR3 DNA follows: TGTGCCAGCAGTTTTGGCAGGGGGCCCTCCGGCTCCTACAATGAGCAGTTCTTC.

This sequence joins TRBV11-3 and TRBJ2-5; 14 nucleotides agree with TRBD2. The junction had 6 bases not matched to a gene; V was cut back by 5 bases and J by 4 bases. CDR3 length: 16 residues. The germline V gene encodes CDR1 SGHNT and CDR2 YENEEA. CDR3 nucleotides: TGTGCCAGCAGCCCGGGACTAGCGGGGGACTCAGAGACCCAGTACTTC. It codes for CASSPGLAGDSETQYF.

This clonotype was detected only a few times. The rearrangement joins TRBV29-1 to TRBJ2-7; 10 bases match TRBD2. The germline V gene has CDR1 SQVTM and CDR2 ANQGSEA. The trim removed 4 bases at V and 2 bases at J, leaving 2 bases unmatched. This CDR3 has 13 residues. CDR3 amino acids: CSVALAGAYEQYF. The CDR3 region has the DNA TGCAGCGTTGCCCTAGCGGGGGCCTACGAGCAGTACTTC.

This clonotype was counted many times. The rearrangement joins TRBV20-1 to TRBJ2-1; possibly TRBD1 for D (6 bases). V lost 3 bases, J lost 6 bases, and 21 bases lay in between. Germline CDR1 reads DFQATT; CDR2 reads SNEGSKA (reference sequence). The CDR3 contains 16 residues. CDR3 nucleotide sequence: TGCAGTGCTAGGTTATGGGACAACAAAGGGCGCAATGAGCAGTTCTTC. Translation: CSARLWDNKGRNEQFF.

This clonotype was seen only a few times. V gene TRBV5-4 combines with J gene TRBJ2-2; TRBD1 or TRBD2 may be the D gene (6 bases each). V gave up 4 bases and J gave up 3 bases, with 19 bases separating them. CDR1 and CDR2 (germline): SGHNT, YYREEE (reference sequence). The CDR3 is 17 residues long. CDR3 bases: TGTGCCAGCAGCCCGGGGGCAGGGGTACTGGACACCGGGGAGCTGTTTTTT. It encodes CASSPGAGVLDTGELFF.

This clonotype was seen repeatedly, ten times or more. CDR3 protein: CASSQDNTGELFF. The DNA of the CDR3 is TGTGCCAGCAGCCAAGATAATACCGGGGAGCTGTTTTTT. The V gene is TRBV3-1, the J gene TRBJ2-2, with D uncertain. Germline CDR1 is LGHDT and CDR2 is YNNKEL (reference sequence). The V end lost 0 bases, the J end lost 5 bases, and 4 bases lay between the germline ends. The CDR3 covers 13 residues.

This clonotype was counted a few times. The V call is TRBV20-1, the J call TRBJ1-2; D is possibly TRBD1 (6 bases). The CDR3 loop spans 13 amino acids. In germline, CDR1 is DFQATT, CDR2 SNEGSKA (reference sequence). The V and J ends lost 7 bases and 6 bases respectively, with 18 bases between them. DNA for the CDR3: TGCAGTGTCGGGACACGGGAGGGGAATGGCTACACCTTC. Its protein product is CSVGTREGNGYTF.

The sample holds many counts of this clonotype. The chain uses TRBV3-1 and TRBJ2-1; D gene unclear. The V end was cut by 4 bases, the J end by 6 bases, with 7 bases between. The CDR3 contains 12 residues. Germline CDR1 LGHDT, CDR2 YNNKEL (reference sequence). The CDR3 sequence is CASSRTFNEQFF. The CDR3 DNA is TGTGCCAGCAGCCGTACATTCAATGAGCAGTTCTTC.

This clonotype has more than one count but fewer than ten. CDR3 coding DNA: TGTGCCAGCAGCCAAGGGCAGGGGATCACCGGGGAGCTGTTTTTT. This translates into CASSQGQGITGELFF. The V and J genes are TRBV3-1 and TRBJ2-2, with a weak D call TRBD1 (6 bases). Germline CDR1 is LGHDT and CDR2 is YNNKEL (reference sequence). This CDR3 is built from 15 residues. V gave up 1 base and J gave up 4 bases, with 10 bases separating them.

This clonotype was counted at least ten times. The genes are TRBV12-3 or TRBV12-4 and TRBJ2-5; D possibly corresponds to TRBD2 (7 bases). V was shortened by 1 base and J by 3 bases, with 12 bases between the two germline ends. The length of the CDR3 is 15 residues. DNA of the CDR3: TGTGCCAGCAGTTTAGGGGGAGGGGGTGAAGAGACCCAGTACTTC. Its protein product is CASSLGGGGEETQYF.

This chain connects TRBV19 to TRBJ2-7; possible D gene TRBD1, 6 bases. Trimming took off 5 bases at V and 0 bases at J, with 14 bases between the two ends. Germline V CDR1 and CDR2: LNHDA, SQIVND (reference sequence). The CDR3 length is 15 residues. The CDR3 bases are TGTGCCAGTAGTTCTTCCGACAGGAGCTCCTACGAGCAGTACTTC. Amino acids: CASSSSDRSSYEQYF.

This clonotype has just a few counts. V and J are TRBV5-6 and TRBJ1-5; 8 positions match TRBD1. V lost 4 bases, J lost 5 bases, and 5 bases stayed unmatched. Germline values: CDR1 SGHDT, CDR2 YYEEEE. The CDR3 loop spans 14 amino acids. The CDR3 reads CASSKPGQDQPQHF. DNA of the CDR3: TGTGCCAGCAGCAAGCCGGGACAGGATCAGCCCCAGCATTTT.

This clonotype has a single count. The rearrangement uses TRBV2 and TRBJ1-6; D is perhaps TRBD1 (5 bases). Germline CDR1 reads SNHLY; CDR2 reads FYNNEI. The CDR3 is 19 amino acids. The V gene lost 6 bases and the J gene lost 3 bases, with 24 bases spanning the gap. In DNA form, the CDR3 reads TGTGCCAGCAGGACCCCGGACCCAAGGGGCCACTACTATAATTCACCCCTCCACTTT. Its protein is CASRTPDPRGHYYNSPLHF.

The V call is TRBV19, the J call TRBJ1-5, with 12 positions matching TRBD1. Trimming cost V 6 bases and J 4 bases; bases outside gene matches: 19. CDR3 length: 20 amino acids. Germline CDR1 LNHDA, CDR2 SQIVND (reference sequence). The chain's CDR3 is CASSNPVGTGGNLANQPQHF. CDR3 nucleotide sequence: TGTGCCAGTAGCAACCCCGTAGGGACAGGGGGCAATCTGGCTAATCAGCCCCAGCATTTT.

This clonotype was found many times. The genes are TRBV12-3 or TRBV12-4 and TRBJ2-2; possible D gene TRBD1, 6 bases. The CDR3 extends over 14 amino acids. V dropped 6 bases and J dropped 7 bases, with 15 bases sitting between them. This CDR3 is CASRTYQGFGELFF. The CDR3 DNA is TGTGCCAGCAGGACCTACCAGGGGTTCGGGGAGCTGTTTTTT.

This clonotype occurred many times. V is TRBV15 and J is TRBJ2-3; D is unresolved. The V end was cut by 4 bases, the J end by 5 bases, with 16 bases between. The CDR3 contains 15 residues. The germline V gene encodes CDR1 LNHNV and CDR2 YYDKDF (reference sequence). CDR3 coding DNA: TGTGCCACCAGCATCGTCCGGTCTCTCAGAGATACGCAGTATTTT. Its protein is CATSIVRSLRDTQYF.

This clonotype was counted only a few times. This chain links TRBV2 with TRBJ1-5; tentatively, D is TRBD1 (6 bases). This CDR3 is built from 16 residues. Trimming pared 6 bases from V and 1 base from J, leaving 16 bases between. Germline-derived CDR1 and CDR2 are SNHLY and FYNNEI. DNA of the CDR3: TGTGCCAGCAGAGAGACCCTCGGGACAAGCAATCAGCCCCAGCATTTT. It translates to CASRETLGTSNQPQHF.

The chain links TRBV5-1 to TRBJ2-2, with 7 bases identical to TRBD1. This CDR3 is 16 amino acids long. In germline, CDR1 is SGHRS, CDR2 YFSETQ. V dropped 4 bases and J dropped 1; count of bases not matched to a gene: 7. CDR3: CASSQMTGMNTGELFF. The CDR3 DNA follows: TGCGCCAGCAGCCAAATGACAGGGATGAACACCGGGGAGCTGTTTTTT.